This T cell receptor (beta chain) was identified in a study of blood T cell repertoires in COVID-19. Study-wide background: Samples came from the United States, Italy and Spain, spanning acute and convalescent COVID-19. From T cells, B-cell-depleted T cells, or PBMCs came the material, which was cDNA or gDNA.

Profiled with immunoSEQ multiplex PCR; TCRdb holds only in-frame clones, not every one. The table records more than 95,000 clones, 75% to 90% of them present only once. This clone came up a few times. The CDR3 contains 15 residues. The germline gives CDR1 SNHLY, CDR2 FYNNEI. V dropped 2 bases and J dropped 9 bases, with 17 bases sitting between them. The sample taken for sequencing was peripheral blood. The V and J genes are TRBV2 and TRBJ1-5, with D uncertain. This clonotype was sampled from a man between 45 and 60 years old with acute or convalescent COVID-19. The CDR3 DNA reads TGTGCCAGCAGTGAATTTATTGTCAGTTCAGGGCCCCAGCATTTT. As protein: CASSEFIVSSGPQHF. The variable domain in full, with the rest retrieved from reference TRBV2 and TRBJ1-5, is EPEVTQTPSHQVTQMGQEVILRCVPISNHLYFYWYRQILGQKVEFLVSFYNNEISEKSEIFDDQFSVERPDGSNFTLKIRSTKLEDSAMYFCASSEFIVSSGPQHFGDGTRLSIL.